Presented here are 22 T cell receptor beta chains from one specimen sequenced in a study of CD8+CD57+ T cells in acquired aplastic anemia (dated by TCRdb to the late 2010s). Sequencing relied on an Illumina HiSeq 2000. Genomic DNA was used as template for profiling of TCR beta VDJ combinations and CDR3 sequences. TCRdb reanalyzed the raw reads on its own, using fastp at Q25 for trimming and MiXCR for clone calling, and kept in-frame beta chains. Entries are consolidated by CDR3 protein sequence, retaining the most common genes and DNA. The sample records tens of thousands of distinct CDR3 sequences, approximately 45% of which are singletons. The ten largest clonotypes hold approximately 60% of the sample. Sequencing was carried out using sorted CD4+, CD8+, or CD8+CD57+ T cells (not recorded which) from PBMCs. The receptor set was obtained from a human donor in good health, serving as a control.

This clonotype was counted ten times or more. The rearrangement links TRBV4-1 to TRBJ2-7; 9 bases are shared with TRBD2. With 5 bases clipped from V and 7 bases from J, the junction kept 9 bases outside the gene matches. CDR3 length: 14 residues. Germline loops: CDR1 MGHRA, CDR2 YSYEKL. CDR3 sequence: CASSFMPLAGEQYF. For the CDR3, the DNA is TGCGCCAGCAGCTTCATGCCCCTAGCGGGGGAGCAGTACTTC.

The chain has TRBV30 and TRBJ2-7; TRBD1 agrees at 10 bases. The V and J ends lost 5 bases and 4 bases, in that order; junction bases with no gene match: 8. Germline V gene sequence: CDR1 GTSNPN, CDR2 SVGIG (reference sequence). The CDR3 totals 14 residues. The CDR3 DNA reads as TGTGCCTGGTCCGGGACAGGGGTAAGTTACGAGCAGTACTTC. This translates into CAWSGTGVSYEQYF.

This clonotype was detected ten times or more. The J gene is TRBJ2-2, the V gene TRBV7-6; 12 bases align to TRBD2. Germline V CDR1 and CDR2: SGHVS, FNYEAQ. The V gene end was trimmed by 5 bases and the J gene end by 6 bases; junction bases not matched to a gene: 7. CDR3 length: 16 residues. CDR3 DNA: TGTGCCAGCAGCACCCGGACTAGCGGGACGTCCGGGGAGCTGTTTTTT. It translates to CASSTRTSGTSGELFF.

This clonotype occurred many times. V is TRBV24-1 and J is TRBJ2-1; perhaps D is TRBD1 or TRBD2 (6 bases each). This CDR3 spans 15 amino acids. Germline-derived CDR1 and CDR2 are KGHDR and SFDVKD. V was pared by 4 bases and J by 5 bases, with 14 bases between. The CDR3: CATSERGGLNNEQFF. In DNA, the CDR3 is TGTGCCACCAGTGAACGAGGGGGACTTAACAATGAGCAGTTCTTC.

The V and J genes are TRBV19 and TRBJ2-1, with D possibly matching TRBD1 (6 bases). Germline V CDR1 and CDR2: LNHDA, SQIVND (reference sequence). V gave up 2 bases and J gave up 6 bases, with 14 bases separating them. This CDR3 has 15 residues. The CDR3 loop is CASSILAGTLNEQFF. Written as DNA, the CDR3 is TGTGCCAGTAGTATATTGGCCGGGACACTCAATGAGCAGTTCTTC.

This chain uses TRBV10-3 with TRBJ2-3; 10 positions agree with TRBD1. The V segment lost 2 bases and the J segment 1 base; nucleotides outside the gene matches: 0. There are 15 residues in the CDR3. Germline V gives CDR1 ENHRY, CDR2 SYGVKD. CDR3 nucleotides: TGTGCCATCAGTGAGGGACAGGGGGGCACAGATACGCAGTATTTT. It encodes CAISEGQGGTDTQYF.

The chain is built from TRBV24-1 and TRBJ1-2; a weak D match, TRBD1 (6 bases). CDR3 length: 14 residues. V lost 7 bases, J lost 2 bases, and 13 bases lay in between. CDR1 KGHDR and CDR2 SFDVKD come from the germline V gene. CDR3 DNA: TGTGCCACCAGCCCGCAGGGGATGAACTATGGCTACACCTTC. Protein product: CATSPQGMNYGYTF.

This clonotype was picked up many times. J is TRBJ1-2 and V is TRBV15, with TRBD1 matching 9 bases. With 7 bases clipped from V and 3 bases from J, the junction kept 6 bases outside the gene matches. From germline, CDR1 is LNHNV and CDR2 YYDKDF (reference sequence). CDR3 length equals 14 residues. As DNA, the CDR3 is TGTGCCACCAAACAGGGGGCTGCGGACTATGGCTACACCTTC. Protein: CATKQGAADYGYTF.

This clonotype has a count of ten or more. V is TRBV4-1 and J is TRBJ1-1; TRBD1 might be the D (6 bases). The CDR3 contains 13 residues. CDR1 is MGHRA, CDR2 YSYEKL, per germline. V lost 0 bases to trimming and J lost 7 bases, with 9 bases between them. CDR3 protein: CASSQDAGDEAFF. For the CDR3, the DNA is TGCGCCAGCAGCCAAGATGCAGGGGATGAAGCTTTCTTT.

This clonotype has just a few counts. V and J are TRBV29-1 and TRBJ2-3, with a weak D call TRBD2 (6 bases). In germline, CDR1 is SQVTM, CDR2 ANQGSEA. The CDR3 runs 15 residues. Trimming took off 6 bases at V and 0 bases at J, with 16 bases between the two ends. CDR3 sequence reads: CSVTRGEYSTDTQYF. In DNA form, the CDR3 reads TGCAGCGTAACCCGCGGGGAGTACAGCACAGATACGCAGTATTTT.

J is TRBJ1-5 and V is TRBV2, with 9 positions matching TRBD1. This CDR3 region has 15 residues. Germline assignment: CDR1 SNHLY and CDR2 FYNNEI. After removal of 3 bases from V and 7 bases from J, the junction contained 7 bases not matched to a gene. CDR3 region: CASSEEDRGWQPQHF. For the CDR3, the DNA is TGTGCCAGCAGTGAGGAGGACAGGGGTTGGCAGCCCCAGCATTTT. Combining the CDR3 with reference TRBV2 and TRBJ1-5 gives the whole variable domain EPEVTQTPSHQVTQMGQEVILRCVPISNHLYFYWYRQILGQKVEFLVSFYNNEISEKSEIFDDQFSVERPDGSNFTLKIRSTKLEDSAMYFCASSEEDRGWQPQHFGDGTRLSIL.

About this clonotype itself: Likely a read error: the CDR3 ends without its conserved phenylalanine or tryptophan. The J gene is TRBJ1-1, the V gene TRBV9; D not certain. CDR3 length: 13 residues. V dropped 0 bases and J dropped 4 bases, with 7 bases sitting between them. CDR1 is SGDLS, CDR2 YYNGEE, per germline. The CDR3 reads CASSVGVSTEAFL. CDR3 sequence (DNA): TGTGCCAGCAGCGTAGGGGTAAGCACTGAAGCTTTCCTT.

This clonotype was seen a single time. The chain has TRBV2 and TRBJ1-1; maybe TRBD1 (6 bases). Germline CDR1 is SNHLY and CDR2 is FYNNEI. The CDR3 totals 13 residues. With 6 bases removed from V and 5 bases from J, the gap between germline ends came to 13 bases. DNA for the CDR3: TGTGCCAGCAGGGAAACAGGGCTTACTGAAGCTTTCTTT. This gives the protein CASRETGLTEAFF. The full variable domain, with the rest looked up from reference TRBV2 and TRBJ1-1, is EPEVTQTPSHQVTQMGQEVILRCVPISNHLYFYWYRQILGQKVEFLVSFYNNEISEKSEIFDDQFSVERPDGSNFTLKIRSTKLEDSAMYFCASRETGLTEAFFGQGTRLTVV.

Details on this clonotype: The missing conserved phenylalanine or tryptophan at the end of this CDR3 makes a read error likely. The DNA is omitted, as the CDR3 cannot be located on it reliably, and the CDR3 follows TCRdb's listing. This chain connects TRBV29-1 to TRBJ2-7; no DNA check was done on the table's D call, TRBD2. The V gene's germline CDR1 is SQVTM and CDR2 ANQGSEA. The CDR3 adds up to 13 amino acids, both ends counted. CDR3 sequence reads: CSVAHGTSYERYL.

The chain employs TRBV15 and TRBJ2-1; D possibly corresponds to TRBD1 (6 bases). The CDR3 spans 15 residues. Deletions cut 6 bases from V and 2 bases from J, with 14 bases between. The germline CDR1 and CDR2 sequences are LNHNV and YYDKDF (reference sequence). The CDR3 here is CATSSIRDTYNEQFF. The CDR3 coding sequence is TGTGCCACCAGTAGTATAAGGGACACCTACAATGAGCAGTTCTTC.

This clonotype was picked up many times. In nucleotides, the CDR3 is TGTGCCACCAGTGAGGGGACTAGCACTTACAATGAGCAGTTCTTC. As protein: CATSEGTSTYNEQFF. The chain employs TRBV24-1 and TRBJ2-1; TRBD2 agrees at 9 bases. V lost 4 bases, J lost 4 bases, and 4 bases stayed unmatched. Germline V gives CDR1 KGHDR, CDR2 SFDVKD. The CDR3 contains 15 residues.

This clonotype was recorded many times. The genes are TRBV7-9 and TRBJ2-7; 7 bases fit TRBD1. V lost 5 bases and J lost 1; bases outside the gene matches: 5. In germline, CDR1 is SEHNR, CDR2 FQNEAQ (reference sequence). CDR3 length: 14 amino acids. The DNA for the CDR3 is TGTGCCAGCAGCCCAACGACAGGGTCCTACGAGCAGTACTTC. It translates to CASSPTTGSYEQYF.

This clonotype appeared once. The chain links TRBV7-6 to TRBJ1-1; possible D gene TRBD1, 5 bases. The ends were cut back, 2 bases at V and 10 bases at J, with 17 bases in the middle. CDR3 length: 14 amino acids. Per germline, CDR1 SGHVS and CDR2 FNYEAQ. The CDR3 nucleotides read TGTGCCAGCAGCTTAATCTCCGGGACTACTCCAGCTTTCTTT. Translation gives CASSLISGTTPAFF.

The chain has TRBV7-2 and TRBJ2-3; 8 bases are a match to TRBD2. Germline V gene data show CDR1 as SGHTA and CDR2 as FQGNSA. The CDR3 has 17 amino acids. Trimming removed 5 bases from V and 0 bases from J; junction bases left unmatched: 10. CDR3 region: CASSVGLGGGSTDTQYF. DNA for the CDR3: TGTGCCAGCAGCGTAGGGTTGGGCGGGGGGAGCACAGATACGCAGTATTTT.

Details on this clonotype: At one end the junction does not follow the germline gene, possibly because of a read error. The gene calls are TRBV24-1 and TRBJ1-2, with 9 bases lining up with TRBD1. CDR1 is KGHDR, CDR2 SFDVKD, per germline. CDR3 length equals 15 residues. The DNA for the CDR3 is TGTGCCACCACTGATAGGGGACAGGGAGTCTATGGCTACACCTTC. Translation gives CATTDRGQGVYGYTF.

Notes on this clonotype: This may be a read error: a much more frequent sequence differs by one nucleotide. The chain couples TRBV12-3 or TRBV12-4 to TRBJ2-5; TRBD2 is a possible D gene (7 bases). V was cut by 0 bases and J by 9 bases, with 14 bases left in between. The CDR3 extends over 14 amino acids. This chain's CDR3 is CASSLAGGRKAQYF. CDR3 nucleotide sequence: TGTGCCAGCAGTTTAGCGGGGGGGCGAAAGGCCCAGTACTTC.

The chain joins TRBV20-1 to TRBJ2-7; the D gene could be TRBD1 or TRBD2 (5 bases each). The CDR3 has 12 amino acids. Germline CDR1 and CDR2: DFQATT and SNEGSKA (reference sequence). The V gene lost 1 base and the J gene lost 5 bases, with 9 bases spanning the gap. The CDR3 reads CSARAQGDEQYF. The DNA for the CDR3 is TGCAGTGCTAGAGCGCAGGGAGACGAGCAGTACTTC.